This TCR beta chain came from a study of beta chain features in type 1 diabetes (dated by TCRdb to the late 2010s). For context, the study as a whole: Mean age, gender distribution, total cell number and subset yield were not different between patients and healthy donors. A total of roughly 100 million sorted cells were examined across all samples, and the number of cells per subset was strongly correlated with RNA yield. Naive and central memory subsets were obtained from all 30 or so donors, but regulatory and stem cell-like memory subsets were isolated from only 8 patients and roughly 8 healthy donors. The study compared TCRB repertoires of sorted circulating CD4+ T cell subsets between recently diagnosed type 1 diabetes patients and matched healthy donors. The paper's findings and limits, for the study overall: Type 1 diabetes patients showed a moderate but significant shortening of TCRB CDR3 length in all four CD4+ subsets. Because cDNA was sequenced instead of genomic DNA, activated cells with high expression could be over-represented, although the groups did not differ in activation or CD3 levels. Patients with type 1 diabetes made fewer insertions and deleted more nucleotides at VDJ recombination sites, implying thymic rearrangement abnormalities. Only small numbers of individuals were included in the HLA sub-analyses, which left unresolved whether HLA type had any influence on TCRB rearrangement. PCR might favor shorter templates, but patient and control samples were amplified and corrected together, so any skew would affect both groups equally. Naive, central memory and regulatory TCRB repertoires appeared to be more alike among patients than among healthy donors.

Including cysteine and phenylalanine, the CDR3 has 15 amino acids. The read is trimmed to its CDR3 DNA, 45 bases read in frame from base 1. CDR1 and CDR2, per the germline V gene, are SGHVS and FNYEAQ. Trimming leaves V shorter by 5 bases and J shorter by 5 bases, with the junction holding 5 bases beyond the gene matches. The entire isolated RNA was reverse transcribed using the High Capacity cDNA Reverse Transcription Kit, and thus expressed TCRB transcripts were sequenced. Naive, central memory and regulatory T cell samples underwent deep immunoSEQ sequencing, averaging about 3.57 million total reads per sample. Sorted cells were lysed in RLT buffer, and RNA was extracted using DNase-treated RNeasy Micro or Mini kits according to cell number. Each cell subset was processed on its own to prevent cross-contamination, while patient and healthy donor samples were processed together. TCRB sequences were amplified from cDNA with the immunoSEQ multiplex PCR, producing 87-bp fragments spanning the CDR3 region. The amplicons were sequenced using the Illumina HiSeq platform. The study's processing was this. PCR bias was computationally corrected using synthetic template baselines, reads within Hamming distance 2 were collapsed, and singletons that could not be merged were discarded. Reads were aligned against IMGT to assign V, D and J genes, CDR3 length and insertions or deletions at six rearrangement sites. Clonotype counts were normalized to sorted cell number within each subset before computing true diversity and Gini coefficients with the tcR R package. The overlap coefficient, calculated on TCRB nucleotide sequences, was used to quantify repertoire sharing. Out-of-frame TCRB sequences from naive cells were analyzed as a proxy for the pre-selection repertoire. The immuneACCESS repertoire file appears here via TCRdb, limited to in-frame rearrangements. These files lack a portion of the clones; in checked studies, under half of the deficit traces to unresolved V genes, and the cause of the others is not known. V, J and clone size were drawn from that table, and D and trimming were deduced from the DNA. Within this sample are about 370,000 clones, with around 15% of them counted one time only. Around 0.02% of the sample is held by the ten biggest clonotypes.

From each donor, a single peripheral blood sample of 100 to 150 mL on average was drawn into heparinised tubes. A BD FACSAria II was used to sort naive, central memory, regulatory and stem cell-like memory CD4+ T cells with a panel that included CD45RO, CCR7, CD25, CD127, CD95 and CD27. A purity above 95% was achieved for all sorted populations. PBMCs were isolated immediately by Lymphoprep density gradient centrifugation and stained directly without culture. Samples were stained and sorted in pairs, with one healthy donor and one patient per experiment, so that batch effects were minimized. On this clone itself: The antigen it recognizes is unknown. No much larger clonotype is one base removed from it; base qualities were not supplied.

The chain uses TRBV7-6 and TRBJ2-1, with 11 bases aligning to TRBD1. The sequence was collected from a woman younger than 35 in good health. The sequencing sample was made of naive CD4+ T cells from blood. The cell subset or site tag for this specimen amounts to: true naive CD4+ T cells. The bases read TGTGCCAGCAGCGAGGGACAGGGGGTCCACAATGAGCAGTTCTTC. It encodes CASSEGQGVHNEQFF.